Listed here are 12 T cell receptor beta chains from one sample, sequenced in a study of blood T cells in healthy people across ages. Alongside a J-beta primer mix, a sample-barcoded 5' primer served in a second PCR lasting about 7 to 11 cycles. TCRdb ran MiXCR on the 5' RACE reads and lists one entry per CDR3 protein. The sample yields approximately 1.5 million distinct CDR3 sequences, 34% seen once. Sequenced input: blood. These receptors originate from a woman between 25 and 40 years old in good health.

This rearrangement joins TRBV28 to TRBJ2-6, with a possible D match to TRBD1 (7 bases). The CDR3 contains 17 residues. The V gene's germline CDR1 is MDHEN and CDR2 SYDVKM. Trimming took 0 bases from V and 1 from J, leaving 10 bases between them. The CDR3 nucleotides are TGTGCCAGCAGTTTATGGACAGGGAGGTCTGGGGCCAACGTCCTGACTTTC. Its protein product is CASSLWTGRSGANVLTF.

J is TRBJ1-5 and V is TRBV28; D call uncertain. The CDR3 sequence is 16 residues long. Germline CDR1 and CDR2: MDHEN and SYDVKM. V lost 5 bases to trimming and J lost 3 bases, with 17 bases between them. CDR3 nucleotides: TGTGCCAGCAGTCCACGAAGAATTACACACAATCAGCCCCAGCATTTT. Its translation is CASSPRRITHNQPQHF. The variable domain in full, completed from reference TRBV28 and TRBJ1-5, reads DVKVTQSSRYLVKRTGEKVFLECVQDMDHENMFWYRQDPGLGLRLIYFSYDVKMKEKGDIPEGYSVSREKKERFSLILESASTNQTSMYLCASSPRRITHNQPQHFGDGTRLSIL.

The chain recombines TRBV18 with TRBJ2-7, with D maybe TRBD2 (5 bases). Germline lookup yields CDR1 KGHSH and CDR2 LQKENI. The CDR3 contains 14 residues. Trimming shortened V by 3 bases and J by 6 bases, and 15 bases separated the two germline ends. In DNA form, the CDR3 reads TGTGCCAGCTCACCGCGGCCGGACGCGGGCGAGCAGTACTTC. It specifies CASSPRPDAGEQYF.

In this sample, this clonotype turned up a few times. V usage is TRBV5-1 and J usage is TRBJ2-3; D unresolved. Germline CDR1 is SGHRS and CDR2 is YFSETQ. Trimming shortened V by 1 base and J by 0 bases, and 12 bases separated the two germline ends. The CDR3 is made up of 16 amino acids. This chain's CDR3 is CASSLSLRISTDTQYF. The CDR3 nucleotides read TGCGCCAGCAGCTTGTCCCTGCGAATAAGCACAGATACGCAGTATTTT.

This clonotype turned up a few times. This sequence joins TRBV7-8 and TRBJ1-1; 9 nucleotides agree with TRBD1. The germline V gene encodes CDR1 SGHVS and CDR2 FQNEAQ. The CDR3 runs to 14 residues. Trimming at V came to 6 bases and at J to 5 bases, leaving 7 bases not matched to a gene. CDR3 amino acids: CASRSTGGWTEAFF. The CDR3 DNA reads TGTGCCAGCAGATCCACAGGGGGCTGGACTGAAGCTTTCTTT. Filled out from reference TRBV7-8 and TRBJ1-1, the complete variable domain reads GAGVSQSPRYKVAKRGQDVALRCDPISGHVSLFWYQQALGQGPEFLTYFQNEAQLDKSGLPSDRFFAERPEGSVSTLKIQRTQQEDSAVYLCASRSTGGWTEAFFGQGTRLTVV.

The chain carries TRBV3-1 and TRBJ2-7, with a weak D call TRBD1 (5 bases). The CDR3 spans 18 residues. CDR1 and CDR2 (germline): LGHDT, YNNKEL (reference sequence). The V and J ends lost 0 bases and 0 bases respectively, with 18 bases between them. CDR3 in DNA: TGTGCCAGCAGCCAAGAATCAGATGTTTACAGGAACTCCTACGAGCAGTACTTC. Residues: CASSQESDVYRNSYEQYF.

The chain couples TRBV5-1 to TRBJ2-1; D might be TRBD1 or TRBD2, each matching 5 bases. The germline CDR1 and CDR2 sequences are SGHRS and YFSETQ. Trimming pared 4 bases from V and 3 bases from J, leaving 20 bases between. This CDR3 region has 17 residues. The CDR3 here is CASSRERGETLYNEQFF. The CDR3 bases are TGCGCCAGCAGCCGAGAGAGAGGGGAAACCCTCTACAATGAGCAGTTCTTC.

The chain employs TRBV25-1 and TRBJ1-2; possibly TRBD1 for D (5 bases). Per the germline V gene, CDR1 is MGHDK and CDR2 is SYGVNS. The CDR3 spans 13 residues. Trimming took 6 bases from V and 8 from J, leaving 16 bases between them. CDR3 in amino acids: CASREATKGGYTF. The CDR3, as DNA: TGTGCCAGCAGGGAGGCAACAAAGGGGGGCTACACCTTC.

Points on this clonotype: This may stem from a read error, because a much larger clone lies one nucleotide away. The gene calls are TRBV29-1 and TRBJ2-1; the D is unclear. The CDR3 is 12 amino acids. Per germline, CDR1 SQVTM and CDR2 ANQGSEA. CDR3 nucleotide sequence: TGCAGCGTTGCAGAGGTTTACAATGAGCAGGTCTTC. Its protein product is CSVAEVYNEQVF.

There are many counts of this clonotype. This chain's CDR3 is CASSSTGFLGETQYF. The CDR3, as DNA: TGTGCCAGCAGTTCGACGGGTTTCCTGGGAGAGACCCAGTACTTC. J is TRBJ2-5 and V is TRBV28, with D uncertain. Between the trimmed V and J ends, which lost 4 bases and 4 bases, there was a span of 16 bases. The CDR3 has 15 residues. In germline, CDR1 is MDHEN, CDR2 SYDVKM.

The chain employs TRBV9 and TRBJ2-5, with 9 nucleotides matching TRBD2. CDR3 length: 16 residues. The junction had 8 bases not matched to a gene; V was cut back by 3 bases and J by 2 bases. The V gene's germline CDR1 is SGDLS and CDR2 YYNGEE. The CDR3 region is CASSGSGGDPQETQYF. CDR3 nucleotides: TGTGCCAGCAGCGGTAGCGGGGGAGACCCTCAAGAGACCCAGTACTTC.

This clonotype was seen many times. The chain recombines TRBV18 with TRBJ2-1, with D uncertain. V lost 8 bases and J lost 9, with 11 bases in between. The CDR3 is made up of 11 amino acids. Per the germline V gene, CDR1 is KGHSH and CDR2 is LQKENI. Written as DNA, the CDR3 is TGTGCCAGCAGCCCCCTCGGTGAGCAGTTCTTC. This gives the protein CASSPLGEQFF.